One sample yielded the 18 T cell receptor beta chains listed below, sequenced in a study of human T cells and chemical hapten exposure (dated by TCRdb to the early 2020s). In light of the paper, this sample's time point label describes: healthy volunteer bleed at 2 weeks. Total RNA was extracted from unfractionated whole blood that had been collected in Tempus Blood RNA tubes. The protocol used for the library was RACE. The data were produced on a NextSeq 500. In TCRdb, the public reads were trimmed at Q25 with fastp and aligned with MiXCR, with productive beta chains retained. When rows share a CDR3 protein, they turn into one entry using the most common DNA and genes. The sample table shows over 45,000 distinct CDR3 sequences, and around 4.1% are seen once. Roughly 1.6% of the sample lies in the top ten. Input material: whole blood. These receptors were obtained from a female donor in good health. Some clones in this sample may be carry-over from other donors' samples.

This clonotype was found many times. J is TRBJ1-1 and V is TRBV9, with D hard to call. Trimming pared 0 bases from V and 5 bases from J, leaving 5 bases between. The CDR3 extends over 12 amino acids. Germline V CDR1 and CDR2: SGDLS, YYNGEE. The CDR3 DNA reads TGTGCCAGCAGCGTAGGCGATACTGAAGCTTTCTTT. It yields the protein CASSVGDTEAFF.

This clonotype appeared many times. Written as DNA, the CDR3 is TGCAGCGTTGAAAGGGGGAGGAGTGGGGTTGGGCAGTTCTTC. It translates to CSVERGRSGVGQFF. This chain joins TRBV29-1 and TRBJ2-1; D might be TRBD1 or TRBD2, each matching 6 bases. Trimming left V 2 bases short and J 12 bases short, with 20 bases between. Germline assignment: CDR1 SQVTM and CDR2 ANQGSEA. The CDR3 runs 14 residues.

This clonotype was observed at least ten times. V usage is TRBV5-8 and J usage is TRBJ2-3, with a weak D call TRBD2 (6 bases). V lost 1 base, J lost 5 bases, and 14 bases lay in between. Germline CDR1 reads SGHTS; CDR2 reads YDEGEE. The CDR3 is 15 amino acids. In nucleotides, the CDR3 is TGTGCCAGCAGCTTGATGGCTAGCGTAAGAGATACGCAGTATTTT. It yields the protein CASSLMASVRDTQYF.

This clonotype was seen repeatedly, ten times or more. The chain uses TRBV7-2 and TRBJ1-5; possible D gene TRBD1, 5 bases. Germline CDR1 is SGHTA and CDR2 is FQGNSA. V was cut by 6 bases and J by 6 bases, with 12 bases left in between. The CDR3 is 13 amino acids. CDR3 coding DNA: TGTGCCAGCAGTTGGGGGACCGGTCAGCCCCAGCATTTT. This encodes CASSWGTGQPQHF.

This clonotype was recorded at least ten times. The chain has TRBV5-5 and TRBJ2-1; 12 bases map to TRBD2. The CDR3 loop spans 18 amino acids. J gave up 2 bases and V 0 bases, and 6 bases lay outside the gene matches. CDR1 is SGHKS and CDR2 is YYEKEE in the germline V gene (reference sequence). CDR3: CASSLVLAGGNTYNEQFF. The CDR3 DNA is TGTGCCAGCAGCTTGGTTCTAGCGGGGGGGAACACCTACAATGAGCAGTTCTTC.

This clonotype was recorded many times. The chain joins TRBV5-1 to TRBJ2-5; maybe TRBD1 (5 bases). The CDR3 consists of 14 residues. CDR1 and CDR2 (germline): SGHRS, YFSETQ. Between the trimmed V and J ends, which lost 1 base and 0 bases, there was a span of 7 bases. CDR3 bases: TGCGCCAGCAGCTTGATGGGGCACCAAGAGACCCAGTACTTC. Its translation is CASSLMGHQETQYF.

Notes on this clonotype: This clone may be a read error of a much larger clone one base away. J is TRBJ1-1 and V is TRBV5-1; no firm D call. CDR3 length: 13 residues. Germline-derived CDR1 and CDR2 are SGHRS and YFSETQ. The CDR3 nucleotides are TGCACCAGCAGCTTTAACTCAGGAACTGAAGCTTTCTTT. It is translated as CTSSFNSGTEAFF.

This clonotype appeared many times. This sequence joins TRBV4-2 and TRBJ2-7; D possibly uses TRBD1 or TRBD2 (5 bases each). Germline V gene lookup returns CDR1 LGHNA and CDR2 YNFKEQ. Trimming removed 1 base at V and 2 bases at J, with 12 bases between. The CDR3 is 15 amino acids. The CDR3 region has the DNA TGTGCCAGCAGCCAAGTGGGGGAAGGGACCTACGAGCAGTACTTC. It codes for CASSQVGEGTYEQYF.

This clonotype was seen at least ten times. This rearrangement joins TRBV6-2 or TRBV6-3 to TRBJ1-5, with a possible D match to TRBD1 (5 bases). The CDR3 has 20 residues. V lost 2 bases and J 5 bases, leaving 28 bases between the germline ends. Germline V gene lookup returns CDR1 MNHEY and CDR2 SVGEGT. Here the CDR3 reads CASSYVRFQSGSRVHQPQHF. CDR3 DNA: TGTGCCAGCAGTTACGTTCGTTTCCAAAGCGGTTCCAGGGTGCATCAGCCCCAGCATTTT.

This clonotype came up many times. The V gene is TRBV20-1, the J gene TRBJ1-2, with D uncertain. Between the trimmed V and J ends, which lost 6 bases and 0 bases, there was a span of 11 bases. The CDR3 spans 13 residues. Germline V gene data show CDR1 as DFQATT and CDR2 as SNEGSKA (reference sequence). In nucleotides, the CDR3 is TGCAGTGCGACGACACCCACTAACTATGGCTACACCTTC. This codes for CSATTPTNYGYTF.

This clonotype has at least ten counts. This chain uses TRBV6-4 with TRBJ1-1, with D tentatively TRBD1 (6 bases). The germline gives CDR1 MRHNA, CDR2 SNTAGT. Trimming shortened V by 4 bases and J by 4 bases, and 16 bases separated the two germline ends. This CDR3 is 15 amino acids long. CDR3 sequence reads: CASSAVGGAVTEAFF. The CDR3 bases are TGTGCCAGCAGTGCCGTTGGGGGCGCGGTCACTGAAGCTTTCTTT.

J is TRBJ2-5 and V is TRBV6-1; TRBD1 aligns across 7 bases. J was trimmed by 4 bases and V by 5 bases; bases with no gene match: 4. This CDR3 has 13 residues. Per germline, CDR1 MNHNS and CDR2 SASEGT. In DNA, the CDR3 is TGTGCCAGCAGTCCGACAGGGAGAGAGACCCAGTACTTC. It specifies CASSPTGRETQYF.

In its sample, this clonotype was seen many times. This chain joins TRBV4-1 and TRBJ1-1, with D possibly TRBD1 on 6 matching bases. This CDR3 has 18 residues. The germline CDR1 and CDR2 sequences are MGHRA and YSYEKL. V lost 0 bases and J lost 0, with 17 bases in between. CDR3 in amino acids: CASSQEWTDGFLNTEAFF. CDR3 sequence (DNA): TGCGCCAGCAGCCAAGAGTGGACAGACGGCTTTTTGAACACTGAAGCTTTCTTT.

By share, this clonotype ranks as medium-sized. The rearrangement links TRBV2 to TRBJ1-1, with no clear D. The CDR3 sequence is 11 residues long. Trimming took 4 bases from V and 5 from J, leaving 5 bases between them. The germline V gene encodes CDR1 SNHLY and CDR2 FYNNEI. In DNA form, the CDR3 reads TGTGCCAGCAGTGGCAGGACTGAAGCTTTCTTT. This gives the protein CASSGRTEAFF.

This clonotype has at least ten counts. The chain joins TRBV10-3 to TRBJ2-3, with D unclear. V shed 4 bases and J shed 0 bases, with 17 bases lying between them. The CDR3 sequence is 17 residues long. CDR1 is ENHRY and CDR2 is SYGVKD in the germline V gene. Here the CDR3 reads CAISARLRDPSTDTQYF. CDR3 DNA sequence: TGTGCCATCAGTGCCCGGCTAAGGGATCCTAGCACAGATACGCAGTATTTT.

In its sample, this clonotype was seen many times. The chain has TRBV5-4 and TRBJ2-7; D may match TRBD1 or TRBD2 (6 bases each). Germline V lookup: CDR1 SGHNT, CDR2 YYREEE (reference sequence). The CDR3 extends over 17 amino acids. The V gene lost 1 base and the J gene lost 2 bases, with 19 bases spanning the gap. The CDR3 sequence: CASSLSPSPGAPYEQYF. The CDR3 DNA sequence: TGTGCCAGCAGCTTGAGCCCCAGTCCGGGGGCACCCTACGAGCAGTACTTC.

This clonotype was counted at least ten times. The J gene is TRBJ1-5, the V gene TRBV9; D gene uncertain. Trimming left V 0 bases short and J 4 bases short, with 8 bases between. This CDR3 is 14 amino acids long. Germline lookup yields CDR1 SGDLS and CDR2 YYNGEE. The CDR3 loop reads CASSVAPENQPQHF. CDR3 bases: TGTGCCAGCAGCGTAGCGCCCGAGAATCAGCCCCAGCATTTT.

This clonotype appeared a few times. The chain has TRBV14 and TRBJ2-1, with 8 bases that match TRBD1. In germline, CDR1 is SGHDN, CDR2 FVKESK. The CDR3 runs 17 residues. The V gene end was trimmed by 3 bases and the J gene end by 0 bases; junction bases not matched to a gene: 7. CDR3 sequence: CASSHRTGRSSYNEQFF. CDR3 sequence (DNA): TGTGCCAGCAGCCACCGGACAGGGCGAAGCTCCTACAATGAGCAGTTCTTC.